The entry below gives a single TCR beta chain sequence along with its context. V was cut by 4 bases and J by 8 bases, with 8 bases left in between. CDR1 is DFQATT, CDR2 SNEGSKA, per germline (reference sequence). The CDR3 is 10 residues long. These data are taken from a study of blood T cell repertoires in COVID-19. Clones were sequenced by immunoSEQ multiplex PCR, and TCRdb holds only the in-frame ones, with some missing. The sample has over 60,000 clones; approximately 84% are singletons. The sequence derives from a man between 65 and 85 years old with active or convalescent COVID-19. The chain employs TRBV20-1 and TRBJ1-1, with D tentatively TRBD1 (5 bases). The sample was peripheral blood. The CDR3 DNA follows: TGCAGTGCTATGACAGAAGAAGCTTTCTTT. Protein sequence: CSAMTEEAFF.